This T cell receptor (beta chain) was documented in a study of T cells after yellow fever vaccination. This clonotype appeared a single time. The CDR3 ends on some other residue instead of the conserved phenylalanine or tryptophan, so this is likely a read error. Via MiXCR, TCRdb re-called the 5' RACE reads, giving one row per CDR3 protein. The top ten hold about 0.51% of the sample, which has roughly 250,000 distinct CDR3 sequences, roughly 13% seen once. V was pared by 4 bases and J by 0 bases, with 6 bases between. The CDR3 is made up of 13 amino acids. The source is a man aged 30 to 39 who received the YFV17D yellow fever vaccine. Sequenced material: CD4+ T cells sorted from PBMCs, taken 45 days after the yellow fever booster vaccination. J is TRBJ2-5 and V is TRBV12-3 or TRBV12-4, with D hard to call. The chain's CDR3 is CASSSTNQETQYY. The CDR3 DNA reads as TGTGCCAGCAGTTCGACAAACCAAGAGACCCAGTACTAC.